Each of the 21 T cell receptor beta chains below was sequenced from the same sample in a study of T cell repertoires in cytomegalovirus infection. MiXCR was run by TCRdb on the reads, yielding one entry per CDR3 protein. The table records 290,000 or so distinct CDR3 sequences, over 20% of them present only once. Sequencing input: PBMCs. The receptors come from a human donor in good health (CMV status not recorded). Some clones in this sample may be carry-over from other donors' samples.

This clonotype was seen a few times. The J gene is TRBJ2-5, the V gene TRBV13; weak D call: TRBD1 (6 bases). Trimming cost V 5 bases and J 2 bases, with 12 bases left between them. The germline V gene has CDR1 PRHDT and CDR2 FYEKMQ (reference sequence). The length of the CDR3 is 14 residues. This CDR3 is CASSKRTVQETQYF. The CDR3 DNA reads TGTGCCAGCAGCAAAAGGACAGTTCAAGAGACCCAGTACTTC.

Concerning this clonotype itself: A read error may be the cause here, since a much bigger clone is one base away. This rearrangement joins TRBV7-9 to TRBJ2-3; 12 bases fit TRBD2. CDR1 and CDR2 (germline): SEHNR, FQNEAQ (reference sequence). There are 15 residues in the CDR3. V was clipped by 4 bases and J by 3 bases; unmatched bases: 2. The CDR3 here is CASSSTSGRTDTQYF. DNA of the CDR3: TGTGCCAGCAGCTCGACTAGCGGGAGAACAGATACGCAGTATTTT.

The sample holds many counts of this clonotype. The CDR3: CASSQNWDRVYRGYTF. The CDR3, as DNA: TGTGCCAGCAGCCAAAATTGGGACAGGGTTTATCGCGGCTACACCTTC. The chain carries TRBV7-2 and TRBJ1-2; 9 nucleotides align to TRBD1. The CDR3 runs 16 residues. Germline CDR1 reads SGHTA; CDR2 reads FQGNSA. Trimming cost V 5 bases and J 8 bases; bases outside gene matches: 15.

This clonotype was recorded at least ten times. This chain connects TRBV7-2 to TRBJ2-3; D gene uncertain. CDR3 length equals 14 residues. Germline CDR1 SGHTA, CDR2 FQGNSA. Trimming took off 5 bases at V and 0 bases at J, with 9 bases between the two ends. In DNA, the CDR3 is TGTGCCAGCAGCCCCCGGGCGAGCACAGATACGCAGTATTTT. This codes for CASSPRASTDTQYF.

The chain uses TRBV2 and TRBJ2-5, with 8 bases fitting TRBD2. The CDR3 is made up of 15 amino acids. After removal of 3 bases from V and 5 bases from J, the junction contained 8 bases not matched to a gene. Germline V gene lookup returns CDR1 SNHLY and CDR2 FYNNEI. Here the CDR3 reads CASSDPGLGGETQYF. In DNA form, the CDR3 reads TGTGCCAGCAGTGACCCGGGACTAGGCGGGGAGACCCAGTACTTC. Drawing the rest from reference TRBV2 and TRBJ2-5, the complete variable domain is EPEVTQTPSHQVTQMGQEVILRCVPISNHLYFYWYRQILGQKVEFLVSFYNNEISEKSEIFDDQFSVERPDGSNFTLKIRSTKLEDSAMYFCASSDPGLGGETQYFGPGTRLLVL.

There are many counts of this clonotype. V usage is TRBV11-2 and J usage is TRBJ1-4; D may be TRBD1 (6 bases). The germline V gene has CDR1 SGHAT and CDR2 FQNNGV. V was shortened by 4 bases and J by 7 bases, with 16 bases between the two germline ends. CDR3 length: 15 amino acids. CDR3 loop: CASSSWGASREKLFF. CDR3 in DNA: TGTGCCAGCAGCTCTTGGGGGGCAAGTCGTGAAAAACTGTTTTTT.

The chain employs TRBV28 and TRBJ1-2; the match to TRBD1 covers 7 bases. V shed 10 bases and J 0 bases; nucleotides not matched to a gene: 5. This CDR3 region has 13 residues. From germline, CDR1 is MDHEN and CDR2 SYDVKM. CDR3 region: CANRRGPNYGYTF. DNA for the CDR3: TGTGCCAACAGGAGGGGGCCTAACTATGGCTACACCTTC.

This clonotype has at least ten counts. This chain links TRBV6-6 with TRBJ2-1, with 7 bases that match TRBD2. The CDR3 has 11 residues. Per the germline V gene, CDR1 is MNHNY and CDR2 is SVGAGI (reference sequence). Trimming removed 9 bases from V and 9 bases from J; junction bases left unmatched: 5. The CDR3 sequence: CASLREVEQFF. The CDR3 nucleotides read TGTGCCAGTCTCCGGGAGGTTGAGCAGTTCTTC.

J is TRBJ1-5 and V is TRBV5-4; TRBD1 matches at 9 bases. The CDR3 spans 15 residues. CDR1 SGHNT and CDR2 YYREEE come from the germline V gene (reference sequence). Trimming at V came to 2 bases and at J to 3 bases, leaving 3 bases not matched to a gene. The CDR3 spells CASSLQGADNQPQHF. In nucleotides, the CDR3 is TGTGCCAGCAGCTTACAGGGGGCCGACAATCAGCCCCAGCATTTT. The full variable domain, rest sourced from reference TRBV5-4 and TRBJ1-5, is ETGVTQSPTHLIKTRGQQVTLRCSSQSGHNTVSWYQQALGQGPQFIFQYYREEENGRGNFPPRFSGLQFPNYSSELNVNALELDDSALYLCASSLQGADNQPQHFGDGTRLSIL.

The table lists this clonotype with many counts. The chain uses TRBV6-5 and TRBJ2-1; the D gene is possibly TRBD1 (5 bases). Germline values: CDR1 MNHEY, CDR2 SVGAGI. This CDR3 comprises 14 residues. V lost 2 bases and J 6 bases, leaving 11 bases between the germline ends. CDR3: CASSYQGVSNEQFF. The CDR3 DNA follows: TGTGCCAGCAGTTACCAAGGGGTTAGCAATGAGCAGTTCTTC.

This clonotype showed up just a few times. The gene calls are TRBV24-1 and TRBJ2-3; D gene unclear. Between the trimmed V and J ends, which lost 7 bases and 0 bases, there was a span of 10 bases. The CDR3 covers 14 residues. The germline CDR1 and CDR2 sequences are KGHDR and SFDVKD. CDR3 sequence reads: CATSGHLSTDTQYF. The DNA of the CDR3 is TGTGCCACCAGCGGGCATCTCAGCACAGATACGCAGTATTTT.

This sequence joins TRBV19 and TRBJ2-1, with D perhaps matching TRBD1 (6 bases). The CDR3 has 16 amino acids. In germline, CDR1 is LNHDA, CDR2 SQIVND (reference sequence). Trimming removed 6 bases at V and 1 base at J, with 16 bases between. CDR3 sequence: CASRPPGHPSYNEQFF. In nucleotides, the CDR3 is TGTGCCAGTAGACCCCCGGGACACCCATCCTACAATGAGCAGTTCTTC.

CDR3: CASSNGQLSEKLFF. In DNA form, the CDR3 reads TGTGCCAGCAGCAACGGACAGCTTAGTGAAAAACTGTTTTTT. The rearrangement links TRBV6-6 to TRBJ1-4, with a possible D match to TRBD1 (6 bases). The CDR3 sequence is 14 residues long. Trimming shortened V by 6 bases and J by 7 bases, and 15 bases separated the two germline ends. The germline CDR1 and CDR2 sequences are MNHNY and SVGAGI (reference sequence).

This clonotype was counted a few times. The chain carries TRBV19 and TRBJ2-3; D unresolved. Germline CDR1 is LNHDA and CDR2 is SQIVND (reference sequence). V gave up 1 base and J gave up 3 bases, with 5 bases separating them. This CDR3 comprises 13 residues. CDR3 nucleotides: TGTGCCAGTAGTATAGCTGGGACAGATACGCAGTATTTT. This encodes CASSIAGTDTQYF.

This clonotype was seen a few times. The chain uses TRBV7-2 and TRBJ1-1; tentatively, D is TRBD1 (6 bases). The CDR3 length is 13 residues. Germline CDR1 SGHTA, CDR2 FQGNSA. Trimming took off 6 bases at V and 2 bases at J, with 10 bases between the two ends. In DNA, the CDR3 is TGTGCCAGCAGACGACAGGCTAACACTGAAGCTTTCTTT. Translating it yields CASRRQANTEAFF.

CDR3 nucleotide sequence: TGTGCCAGCAGCGTAGACAGGGTCCAAGAGACCCAGTACTTC. It codes for CASSVDRVQETQYF. The chain carries TRBV9 and TRBJ2-5, with D possibly TRBD1 on 6 matching bases. The CDR3 totals 14 residues. From germline, CDR1 is SGDLS and CDR2 YYNGEE. Trimming removed 0 bases from V and 1 base from J, with 7 bases in between. Together with reference TRBV9 and TRBJ2-5, the CDR3 gives the full variable domain: DSGVTQTPKHLITATGQRVTLRCSPRSGDLSVYWYQQSLDQGLQFLIQYYNGEERAKGNILERFSAQQFPDLHSELNLSSLELGDSALYFCASSVDRVQETQYFGPGTRLLVL.

In this sample, this clonotype turned up a few times. The chain uses TRBV19 and TRBJ2-2; 8 bases map to TRBD1. V lost 6 bases to trimming and J lost 6 bases; unmatched junction nucleotides: 9. The CDR3 contains 15 residues. Germline V lookup: CDR1 LNHDA, CDR2 SQIVND (reference sequence). Written as DNA, the CDR3 is TGTGCCAGTAGGCGGGACAGGACAAAGGCCGGGGAGCTGTTTTTT. It codes for CASRRDRTKAGELFF.

This rearrangement joins TRBV11-2 to TRBJ2-1; 7 bases map to TRBD1. The trim removed 5 bases at V and 10 bases at J, leaving 8 bases unmatched. CDR1 and CDR2 (germline): SGHAT, FQNNGV. This CDR3 region has 13 residues. Here the CDR3 reads CASSGDRNGEQFF. CDR3 nucleotide sequence: TGTGCCAGCAGCGGGGACAGAAACGGGGAGCAGTTCTTC.

This chain uses TRBV6-6 with TRBJ2-7; D unclear. The length of the CDR3 is 12 residues. The V gene lost 3 bases and the J gene lost 5 bases, with 8 bases spanning the gap. The germline gives CDR1 MNHNY, CDR2 SVGAGI (reference sequence). The CDR3 here is CASSYNLHEQYF. The CDR3 DNA reads TGTGCCAGCAGTTATAATCTCCACGAGCAGTACTTC.

In its sample, this clonotype was seen many times. J is TRBJ2-4 and V is TRBV7-9; D is ambiguous. Per the germline V gene, CDR1 is SEHNR and CDR2 is FQNEAQ (reference sequence). The CDR3 is 18 amino acids. The V end was cut by 1 base, the J end by 0 bases, with 16 bases between. CDR3 nucleotide sequence: TGTGCCAGCAGCTTAGTTGAAGGCTTGGGTATAGCCAAAAACATTCAGTACTTC. It specifies CASSLVEGLGIAKNIQYF.

This clonotype was seen at least ten times. This sequence joins TRBV7-6 and TRBJ2-7; the D is unclear. The CDR3 runs to 16 residues. Trimming shortened V by 0 bases and J by 2 bases, and 14 bases separated the two germline ends. CDR1 is SGHVS and CDR2 is FNYEAQ in the germline V gene. The CDR3 spells CASSLAAARITYEQYF. In nucleotides, the CDR3 is TGTGCCAGCAGCTTAGCGGCGGCCAGAATTACCTACGAGCAGTACTTC.